Listed below are T cell receptor beta chains from one sample, sequenced in a study of blood T cell repertoires in COVID-19. TCRdb's table, derived via immunoSEQ multiplex PCR, lists solely in-frame clones and lacks some. The data contain roughly 150,000 clones, 80% to 85% of them singletons. Sequenced: PBMCs or T cells enriched from blood (not recorded which). The origin of the receptors is a man between 65 and 79 years old who had been exposed to COVID-19. Each CDR3 is given with its conserved first and last residue. Fields, in order: V gene, clone size, D gene, J gene, CDR3 protein, CDR3 DNA. The D gene is left open where the match is weak. Some rows mark clone size as missing; the rest say once, few, many or name a class of expanded clone.

>TRBV20-1|NA|TRBD2|TRBJ2-5
CSASRREQETQYF
TGCAGTGCTAGTAGGCGGGAGCAAGAGACCCAGTACTTC
>TRBV3-1/TRBV3-2|once|NA|TRBJ2-7
CASSQVEVAYEQYF
TGTGCCAGCAGCCAAGTGGAGGTAGCCTACGAGCAGTACTTC
>TRBV3-1/TRBV3-2|once|TRBD1|TRBJ2-5
CASSQDLTGGYETQYF
TGTGCCAGCAGCCAAGATCTGACAGGGGGGTATGAGACCCAGTACTTC
>TRBV13|NA|NA|TRBJ1-3
CASSLGRGSGNTIYF
TGTGCCAGCAGCTTAGGCCGGGGGTCTGGAAACACCATATATTTT
>TRBV2|NA|TRBD1|TRBJ1-2
CASNPDRANYGYTF
TGTGCCAGCAACCCGGACAGGGCTAACTATGGCTACACCTTC
>TRBV7-2|once|NA|TRBJ1-2
CASSPLIGGYGYTF
TGTGCCAGCAGCCCGTTGATTGGGGGGTATGGCTACACCTTC
>TRBV15|NA|NA|TRBJ2-1
CATSRDRGYNEQFF
TGTGCCACCAGCAGAGATCGCGGCTACAATGAGCAGTTCTTC
>TRBV9|NA|NA|TRBJ1-1
CASSVAVNTEAFF
TGTGCCAGCAGCGTAGCGGTGAACACTGAAGCTTTCTTT
>TRBV3-1/TRBV3-2|NA|NA|TRBJ1-2
CASSQGAQGFNGYTF
TGTGCCAGCAGCCAAGGCGCCCAGGGATTTAACGGCTACACCTTC
>TRBV19|NA|NA|TRBJ1-6
CASSSTGDPLHF
TGTGCCAGTAGTTCGACAGGTGACCCCCTCCACTTT
>TRBV3-1/TRBV3-2|NA|NA|TRBJ1-2
CASSQGGGGTYGYTF
TGTGCCAGCAGCCAAGGGGGAGGGGGGACCTATGGCTACACCTTC
>TRBV11-2|NA|NA|TRBJ2-5
CASSFPGRETQYF
TGTGCCAGCAGTTTCCCGGGAAGGGAGACCCAGTACTTC
>TRBV18|NA|NA|TRBJ2-7
CASSPPSSYEQYF
TGTGCCAGCTCACCCCCCAGCTCCTACGAGCAGTACTTC
>TRBV7-2|once|TRBD2|TRBJ2-5
CASSLAGLGETQYF
TGTGCCAGCAGCTTAGCAGGACTAGGGGAGACCCAGTACTTC
>TRBV5-1|NA|NA|TRBJ1-3
CASSLDDIRASGNTIYF
TGCGCCAGCAGCTTGGATGACATCCGAGCCTCTGGAAACACCATATATTTT
>TRBV7-2|NA|TRBD2|TRBJ2-3
CASSFSAGANTDTQYF
TGTGCCAGCAGCTTCTCAGCGGGGGCCAACACAGATACGCAGTATTTT
>TRBV11-1|NA|TRBD2|TRBJ2-1
CASSSSGGPGEQFF
TGTGCCAGCAGCTCTAGCGGGGGGCCCGGTGAGCAGTTCTTC
>TRBV27|NA|TRBD1|TRBJ2-1
CASSPGQTPNEQFF
TGTGCCAGCAGTCCGGGACAGACCCCCAATGAGCAGTTCTTC
>TRBV6-5|NA|TRBD2|TRBJ2-1
CASSPSGRGGEQFF
TGTGCCAGCTCTCCTAGCGGGAGGGGCGGGGAGCAGTTCTTC
>TRBV7-9|NA|NA|TRBJ1-5
CASSLGAGGDEPQHF
TGTGCCAGCAGCTTAGGGGCGGGGGGCGACGAGCCCCAGCATTTT
>TRBV27|NA|NA|TRBJ1-2
CASSSQNPNYGYTF
TGTGCCAGCAGTTCGCAGAATCCTAACTATGGCTACACCTTC
>TRBV28|NA|NA|TRBJ1-1
CASIVRGNTEAFF
TGTGCCAGCATAGTGCGGGGGAACACTGAAGCTTTCTTT
>TRBV30|once|TRBD1|TRBJ2-7
CAWSDWTGSYEQYF
TGTGCCTGGAGTGATTGGACAGGGTCCTACGAGCAGTACTTC
>TRBV30|NA|TRBD2|TRBJ2-3
CAWSVGLAGTDTQYF
TGTGCCTGGAGTGTAGGGCTAGCGGGCACAGATACGCAGTATTTT
>TRBV7-9|NA|NA|TRBJ2-1
CASGHNSGLHSYNEQFF
TGTGCCAGCGGGCATAACTCGGGACTTCATTCCTACAATGAGCAGTTCTTC
>TRBV19|NA|NA|TRBJ2-2
CASSTGQLTGELFF
TGTGCCAGTAGTACTGGACAGCTTACCGGGGAGCTGTTTTTT
>TRBV19|once|TRBD1|TRBJ1-6
CATERGTGRTSPLHF
TGTGCCACCGAAAGGGGGACAGGGCGGACTTCACCCCTCCACTTT
>TRBV15|NA|NA|TRBJ2-1
CATSSFAWEKAYNEQFF
TGTGCCACCAGCAGTTTTGCTTGGGAGAAAGCCTACAATGAGCAGTTCTTC
>TRBV29-1|NA|TRBD2|TRBJ2-2
CSVHTSGSEGTGELFF
TGCAGCGTTCATACTAGCGGGAGTGAGGGAACCGGGGAGCTGTTTTTT
>TRBV2|NA|NA|TRBJ2-5
CASSRRETQYF
TGTGCCAGCAGTAGGCGGGAGACCCAGTACTTC
>TRBV19|NA|NA|TRBJ2-2
CASSRRGMDTGELFF
TGTGCCAGTAGTCGAAGGGGCATGGACACCGGGGAGCTGTTTTTT
>TRBV10-3|once|NA|TRBJ1-5
CAIGRGNQPQHF
TGTGCCATAGGTCGGGGCAATCAGCCCCAGCATTTT
>TRBV7-9|NA|TRBD1|TRBJ2-3
CASSVIGRQGLTDTQYF
TGTGCCAGCAGCGTTATAGGGAGACAGGGGCTCACAGATACGCAGTATTTT
>TRBV5-5|NA|NA|TRBJ2-5
CASTPSGETQYF
TGTGCCAGCACCCCCTCCGGGGAGACCCAGTACTTC
>TRBV4-1|NA|NA|TRBJ2-7
CASSQDQVYEQYF
TGCGCCAGCAGCCAAGACCAGGTCTACGAGCAGTACTTC
>TRBV6-5|NA|TRBD1|TRBJ1-1
CASSYTLTGGRTEAFF
TGTGCCAGCAGTTACACCCTGACAGGGGGTAGGACTGAAGCTTTCTTT
>TRBV2|NA|NA|TRBJ1-5
CASRQSISNQPQHF
TGTGCCAGCAGGCAAAGCATTAGCAATCAGCCCCAGCATTTT
>TRBV29-1|NA|NA|TRBJ2-7
CSVSGSGGLWEQYF
TGCAGCGTTTCCGGCAGCGGTGGCCTCTGGGAGCAGTACTTC
>TRBV7-2|NA|NA|TRBJ1-4
CASSPNEGEKLFF
TGTGCCAGCAGCCCGAATGAGGGTGAAAAACTGTTTTTT
>TRBV5-4|NA|TRBD2|TRBJ2-7
CASSLGRTSGTYEQYF
TGTGCCAGCAGCTTGGGTAGGACTAGCGGGACCTACGAGCAGTACTTC
>TRBV6-5|NA|NA|TRBJ1-6
CASSRSSYNSPLHF
TGTGCCAGCAGCCGTAGCTCCTATAATTCACCCCTCCACTTT
>TRBV3-1/TRBV3-2|once|NA|TRBJ1-2
CASSQVLGWGYTF
TGTGCCAGCAGCCAAGTCCTGGGCTGGGGCTACACCTTC
>TRBV11-2|NA|TRBD2|TRBJ2-2
CASSLALAGAGELFF
TGTGCCAGCAGCTTAGCATTAGCGGGAGCCGGGGAGCTGTTTTTT
>TRBV5-1|few|NA|TRBJ1-5
CASSPDSGNQPQHF
TGCGCCAGCAGTCCTGACAGCGGCAATCAGCCCCAGCATTTT
>TRBV7-2|NA|NA|TRBJ2-7
CASSFAGSGTTVYEQYF
TGTGCCAGCAGCTTCGCAGGGTCGGGGACAACCGTCTACGAGCAGTACTTC
>TRBV2|NA|NA|TRBJ1-1
CASRTAGDAEAFF
TGTGCCAGCAGAACCGCTGGAGATGCTGAAGCTTTCTTT
>TRBV28|NA|NA|TRBJ2-2
CASSQEGANTGELFF
TGTGCCAGCAGCCAAGAAGGGGCGAACACCGGGGAGCTGTTTTTT
>TRBV28|few|TRBD1|TRBJ2-7
CASSPRRGLYEQYF
TGTGCCAGCAGTCCTCGAAGGGGGCTATACGAGCAGTACTTC
>TRBV11-3|NA|TRBD1|TRBJ2-7
CASSPGQSKDEQYF
TGTGCCAGCAGCCCGGGACAGTCAAAGGACGAGCAGTACTTC
>TRBV9|NA|NA|TRBJ1-6
CASSVGPAESPLHF
TGTGCCAGCAGCGTAGGGCCGGCGGAGTCACCCCTCCACTTT
>TRBV7-2|once|NA|TRBJ1-4
CASSLGGNEKLFF
TGTGCCAGCAGCTTGGGCGGGAATGAAAAACTGTTTTTT
>TRBV7-6|NA|TRBD1|TRBJ1-1
CASSLRQGNTEAFF
TGTGCCAGCAGCTTAAGACAGGGTAACACTGAAGCTTTCTTT
>TRBV21-1|few|NA|TRBJ1-2
CASSTRQGKGEFYGYTF
TGTGCCAGCAGCACCAGACAGGGAAAAGGGGAGTTCTATGGCTACACCTTC
>TRBV6-1|NA|NA|TRBJ1-2
CASSESLYYGYTF
TGTGCCAGCAGTGAATCCCTCTACTATGGCTACACCTTC
>TRBV2|few|NA|TRBJ1-5
CASSQQGLGNQPQHF
TGTGCCAGCAGTCAACAGGGTCTAGGCAATCAGCCCCAGCATTTT